These 12 T cell receptor beta chains were all obtained from the same sample, sequenced in a study of CD8 T cells in ankylosing spondylitis. Each CDR3 protein gets one entry after TCRdb re-called the 5' RACE reads with MiXCR. The profile covers just over 300,000 distinct CDR3 sequences, with about a fifth appearing a single time and about 4% taken by the ten largest. The material sequenced was blood, either unsorted or a sorted T cell fraction (not recorded which). The origin of the receptors is a female donor with ankylosing spondylitis or in good health (not recorded which).

The genes are TRBV12-3 or TRBV12-4 and TRBJ2-1, with 7 bases fitting TRBD2. V was pared by 3 bases and J by 2 bases, with 16 bases of the junction left unmatched. The CDR3 covers 19 residues. Here the CDR3 reads CASSFILTAGVNPYNEQFF. In DNA, the CDR3 is TGTGCCAGCAGTTTTATTCTTACTGCGGGAGTAAACCCCTACAATGAGCAGTTCTTC.

This clonotype has ten or more counts. J is TRBJ1-1 and V is TRBV6-1; D might be TRBD1 (5 bases). CDR1 and CDR2 (germline): MNHNS, SASEGT. The CDR3 contains 15 residues. The V end lost 7 bases, the J end lost 1 base, and 16 bases lay between the germline ends. The DNA for the CDR3 is TGTGCCAGCACCGAACTGGGGGTTCGGAACACTGAAGCTTTCTTT. It encodes CASTELGVRNTEAFF.

This chain joins TRBV7-2 and TRBJ2-3, with 14 bases matching TRBD2. With V trimmed by 5 bases and J by 5 bases, 3 bases remained unmatched. CDR3 size: 15 residues. Per germline, CDR1 SGHTA and CDR2 FQGNSA. In nucleotides, the CDR3 is TGTGCCAGCAGCAAGACTAGCGGGAGGGGAGATACGCAGTATTTT. It codes for CASSKTSGRGDTQYF. Drawing the rest from reference TRBV7-2 and TRBJ2-3, the complete variable domain is GAGVSQSPSNKVTEKGKDVELRCDPISGHTALYWYRQSLGQGLEFLIYFQGNSAPDKSGLPSDRFSAERTGGSVSTLTIQRTQQEDSAVYLCASSKTSGRGDTQYFGPGTRLTVL.

This clonotype was recorded a few times. The rearrangement uses TRBV6-1 and TRBJ1-1; D gene unclear. Trimming pared 7 bases from V and 2 bases from J, leaving 11 bases between. The CDR3 extends over 13 amino acids. The V gene's germline CDR1 is MNHNS and CDR2 SASEGT. This CDR3 reads CASTPSTNTEAFF. The CDR3 coding sequence is TGTGCCAGCACCCCCTCGACTAACACTGAAGCTTTCTTT.

This chain links TRBV27 with TRBJ2-3, with TRBD2 identical over 8 bases. The CDR3 totals 14 residues. Germline V CDR1 and CDR2: MNHEY, SMNVEV (reference sequence). Trimming removed 3 bases from V and 8 bases from J; junction bases left unmatched: 7. The CDR3 reads CASSFVREEATQYF. The CDR3 DNA sequence: TGTGCCAGCAGTTTTGTGCGGGAGGAAGCTACGCAGTATTTT.

J is TRBJ2-7 and V is TRBV6-1; 7 bases are shared with TRBD1. Germline V gives CDR1 MNHNS, CDR2 SASEGT. After removal of 5 bases from V and 4 bases from J, the junction contained 14 bases not matched to a gene. This CDR3 spans 16 amino acids. This CDR3 reads CASSPPGRGKAYEQYF. CDR3 DNA sequence: TGTGCCAGCAGTCCTCCGGGCAGGGGGAAAGCTTACGAGCAGTACTTC.

This chain uses TRBV24-1 with TRBJ2-7; D possibly corresponds to TRBD1 (7 bases). The germline V gene has CDR1 KGHDR and CDR2 SFDVKD. The CDR3 contains 11 residues. Trimming removed 8 bases from V and 6 bases from J, with 10 bases in between. CDR3 loop: CATKQGGEQYF. The DNA for the CDR3 is TGTGCCACCAAGCAGGGGGGCGAGCAGTACTTC.

This sequence joins TRBV11-2 and TRBJ2-7; D is possibly TRBD1 or TRBD2 (7 bases each). The V and J ends lost 3 bases and 0 bases respectively, with 24 bases between them. This CDR3 has 19 residues. Germline assignment: CDR1 SGHAT and CDR2 FQNNGV. CDR3: CASSFVAGVGGSSSYEQYF. The CDR3 DNA sequence: TGTGCCAGCAGCTTCGTCGCGGGAGTAGGGGGCTCCTCCTCCTACGAGCAGTACTTC.

V usage is TRBV20-1 and J usage is TRBJ2-1; TRBD2 agrees at 10 bases. The CDR3 sequence is 16 residues long. Trimming took 5 bases from V and 6 from J; bases not matched to a gene: 13. Looked up from germline, CDR1 is DFQATT and CDR2 is SNEGSKA (reference sequence). The CDR3 protein is CSARTSGYRMGNEQFF. As DNA, the CDR3 is TGCAGTGCTCGGACTAGCGGATACCGAATGGGCAATGAGCAGTTCTTC.

The CDR3 DNA sequence: TGTGCCACCGGCCCTAGCGAGGGGACCCAGTACTTC. This translates into CATGPSEGTQYF. V gene TRBV15 combines with J gene TRBJ2-5, with D maybe TRBD2 (6 bases). Per germline, CDR1 LNHNV and CDR2 YYDKDF (reference sequence). The CDR3 has 12 amino acids. Between the trimmed V and J ends, which lost 8 bases and 7 bases, there was a span of 14 bases.

The V gene is TRBV29-1, the J gene TRBJ2-3; the match to TRBD2 covers 13 bases. Germline V gene data show CDR1 as SQVTM and CDR2 as ANQGSEA. The ends lost 5 bases at V and 2 bases at J; junction bases unmatched: 4. There are 15 residues in the CDR3. The CDR3 here is CSVRTSGSSTDTQYF. In DNA, the CDR3 is TGCAGCGTTAGGACTAGCGGGAGTTCCACAGATACGCAGTATTTT.

This clonotype came up a few times. V is TRBV10-3 and J is TRBJ2-2; D assignment may be TRBD1 or TRBD2 (5 bases each). With 9 bases removed from V and 2 bases from J, the gap between germline ends came to 10 bases. Per germline, CDR1 ENHRY and CDR2 SYGVKD. The CDR3 runs 13 residues. CDR3 protein: CAIERDNTGELFF. In nucleotides, the CDR3 is TGTGCCATAGAACGGGACAACACCGGGGAGCTGTTTTTT.